This T cell receptor (beta chain) appears in the sequencing data of a study of regulatory T cells in long-lasting Graves disease. Study-level information: Duration of antithyroid drug therapy among newly diagnosed Graves' patients was under 3 months.

In its sample, this clonotype was seen many times. Its antigen is currently unknown. Arm-PCR of CDR3 regions and iRepertoire HTBI primers were used to build TCR beta libraries. From the multiplex PCR reads, TCRdb called clonotypes with MiXCR, one entry per CDR3 protein. The repertoire consists of 200,000 to 250,000 distinct CDR3 sequences, with 18% occurring once and the leading ten covering over 20%. Study-level findings and limits: With a small sample size, accuracy may have been reduced. Persistent disease samples used TRBV28, TRBJ1-2 and TRBJ2-5 preferentially.

Sample time point: newly diagnosed GD, antithyroid drugs for less than 3 months. PBMCs provided the RNA from which the TCR library was made. Germline CDR1 MDHEN, CDR2 SYDVKM. The ends lost 5 bases at V and 7 bases at J; junction bases unmatched: 11. This CDR3 contains 16 residues. This clonotype was sampled from a female donor with Graves disease. The V gene is TRBV28, the J gene TRBJ1-6, with 7 nucleotides matching TRBD1. Sample: peripheral blood mononuclear cells (PBMCs), taken at new diagnosis, from a patient treated with antithyroid drugs. The chain's CDR3 is CASSPGQHWGNSPLHF. CDR3 bases: TGTGCCAGCAGTCCGGGACAGCATTGGGGCAATTCACCCCTCCACTTT.